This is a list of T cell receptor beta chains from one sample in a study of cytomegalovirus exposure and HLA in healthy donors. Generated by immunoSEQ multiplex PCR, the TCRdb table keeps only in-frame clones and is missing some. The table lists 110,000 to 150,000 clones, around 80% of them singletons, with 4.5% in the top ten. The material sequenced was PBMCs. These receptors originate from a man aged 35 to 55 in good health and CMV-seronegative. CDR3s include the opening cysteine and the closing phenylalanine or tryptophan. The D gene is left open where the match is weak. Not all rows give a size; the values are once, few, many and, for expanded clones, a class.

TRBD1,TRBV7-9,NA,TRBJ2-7,CASSLADRVSSYEQYF,TGTGCCAGCAGCTTAGCCGACAGGGTTAGCTCCTACGAGCAGTACTTC
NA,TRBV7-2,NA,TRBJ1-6,CASSLQPQGESPLHF,TGTGCCAGCAGCTTGCAACCTCAGGGTGAATCACCCCTCCACTTT
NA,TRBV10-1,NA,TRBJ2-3,CASSESGALNTQYF,TGCGCCAGCAGTGAGTCAGGGGCCTTAAATACGCAGTATTTT
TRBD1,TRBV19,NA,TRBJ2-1,CASSKGGSPSYNEQFF,TGTGCCAGTAGTAAAGGGGGCTCCCCCTCCTACAATGAGCAGTTCTTC
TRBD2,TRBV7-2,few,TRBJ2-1,CASSWRGAGDEQFF,TGTGCCAGCAGCTGGCGGGGGGCCGGGGATGAGCAGTTCTTC
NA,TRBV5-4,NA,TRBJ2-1,CASSRGQDNYNEQFF,TGTGCCAGCAGCCGGGGACAAGACAACTACAATGAGCAGTTCTTC
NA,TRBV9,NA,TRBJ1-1,CASSVRGGTEAFF,TGTGCCAGCAGCGTTAGGGGCGGCACTGAAGCTTTCTTT
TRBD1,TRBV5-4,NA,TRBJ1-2,CASSKGQGGAYGYTF,TGTGCCAGCAGCAAGGGACAGGGGGGCGCCTATGGCTACACCTTC
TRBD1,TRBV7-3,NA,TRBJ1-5,CASSLGQGQPQHF,TGTGCCAGCAGCTTAGGACAGGGGCAGCCCCAGCATTTT
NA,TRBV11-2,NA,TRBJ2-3,CASSPRTITDTQYF,TGTGCCAGCAGCCCCCGGACTATCACAGATACGCAGTATTTT
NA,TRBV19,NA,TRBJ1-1,CASSTQAPRNTEAFF,TGTGCCAGTAGTACTCAGGCTCCGAGGAACACTGAAGCTTTCTTT
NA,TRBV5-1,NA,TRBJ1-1,CASSLARNTEAFF,TGCGCCAGCAGCTTGGCCAGGAACACTGAAGCTTTCTTT
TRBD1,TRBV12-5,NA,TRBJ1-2,CASGLPGTGVLNYGYTF,TGTGCTAGTGGTTTGCCCGGGACAGGGGTCTTAAACTATGGCTACACCTTC
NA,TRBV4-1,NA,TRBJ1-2,CASSQADSYGYTF,TGCGCCAGCAGCCAAGCGGACAGCTATGGCTACACCTTC
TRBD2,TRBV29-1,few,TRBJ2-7,CSVKAGGPGEQYF,TGCAGCGTGAAAGCGGGGGGGCCAGGCGAGCAGTACTTC
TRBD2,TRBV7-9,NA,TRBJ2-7,CASSPSGGPYEQYF,TGTGCCAGCAGCCCTAGCGGGGGTCCCTACGAGCAGTACTTC
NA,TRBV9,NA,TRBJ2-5,CASSAEWGGGETQYF,TGTGCCAGCAGCGCCGAATGGGGGGGCGGGGAGACCCAGTACTTC
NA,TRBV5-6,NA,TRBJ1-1,CASSLGRGREAFF,TGTGCCAGCAGCTTGGGGCGGGGCAGAGAAGCTTTCTTT
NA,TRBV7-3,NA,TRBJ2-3,CASSLPLAGATDTQYF,TGTGCCAGCAGCTTACCCTTAGCAGGGGCCACAGATACGCAGTATTTT
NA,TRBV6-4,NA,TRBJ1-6,CASSDSDSNSPLHF,TGTGCCAGCAGTGACTCGGACAGTAATTCACCCCTCCACTTT
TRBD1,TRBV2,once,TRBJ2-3,CASSDRGNMKDTQYF,TGTGCCAGCAGTGACAGGGGGAATATGAAAGATACGCAGTATTTT
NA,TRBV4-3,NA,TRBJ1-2,CASSQDNQGYGYTF,TGCGCCAGCAGCCAAGATAATCAGGGCTATGGCTACACCTTC
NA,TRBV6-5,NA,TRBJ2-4,CASSYTEGRNIQYF,TGTGCCAGCAGTTACACTGAAGGGAGAAACATTCAGTACTTC
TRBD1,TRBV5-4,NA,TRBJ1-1,CASSPRTGDNTEAFF,TGTGCCAGCAGCCCTAGGACAGGGGATAACACTGAAGCTTTCTTT
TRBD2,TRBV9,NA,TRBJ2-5,CASSVQRGGIGETQYF,TGTGCCAGCAGCGTTCAGCGGGGGGGTATTGGAGAGACCCAGTACTTC
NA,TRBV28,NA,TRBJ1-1,CASSLAGQVGNTEAFF,TGTGCCAGCAGTTTAGCTGGACAAGTTGGGAACACTGAAGCTTTCTTT
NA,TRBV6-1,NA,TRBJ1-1,CASSETVMNTEAFF,TGTGCCAGCAGTGAAACAGTCATGAACACTGAAGCTTTCTTT
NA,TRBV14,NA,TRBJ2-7,CASSPSTYEQYF,TGTGCCAGCAGCCCATCTACCTACGAGCAGTACTTC
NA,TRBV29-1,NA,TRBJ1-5,CSDREGGNQPQHF,TGCAGCGACAGGGAGGGGGGCAATCAGCCCCAGCATTTT
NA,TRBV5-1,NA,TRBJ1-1,CASSLQQGNTEAFF,TGCGCCAGCAGCTTGCAGCAGGGGAACACTGAAGCTTTCTTT
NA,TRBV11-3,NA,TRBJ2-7,CASSSGSYEQYF,TGTGCCAGCAGCTCCGGCTCCTACGAGCAGTACTTC
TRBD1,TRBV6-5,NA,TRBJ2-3,CASRQQGAPTDTQYF,TGTGCCAGCAGGCAACAGGGGGCCCCCACAGATACGCAGTATTTT
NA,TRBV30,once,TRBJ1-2,CAWSVTRKNYGYTF,TGTGCCTGGAGTGTAACCAGGAAGAACTATGGCTACACCTTC
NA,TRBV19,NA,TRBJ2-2,CASNLNTGELFF,TGTGCCAGTAACCTAAACACCGGGGAGCTGTTTTTT
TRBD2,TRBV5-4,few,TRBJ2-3,CASSLGLAGVTDTQYF,TGTGCCAGCAGCCTGGGACTAGCGGGGGTTACAGATACGCAGTATTTT
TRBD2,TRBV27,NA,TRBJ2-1,CASNSGGAPYNEQFF,TGTGCCAGCAATAGCGGGGGGGCCCCCTACAATGAGCAGTTCTTC
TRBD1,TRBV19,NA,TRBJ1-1,CASSIERGRTEAFF,TGTGCCAGTAGTATCGAAAGGGGGCGTACTGAAGCTTTCTTT
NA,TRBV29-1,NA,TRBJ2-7,CSVEQGPPIYEQYF,TGCAGCGTTGAACAGGGCCCCCCAATCTACGAGCAGTACTTC
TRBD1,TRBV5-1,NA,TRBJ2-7,CASSLQQGPSYEQYF,TGCGCCAGCAGCTTGCAACAGGGGCCGTCCTACGAGCAGTACTTC
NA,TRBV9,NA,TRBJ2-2,CASSVGLAVNTGELFF,TGTGCCAGCAGCGTAGGATTAGCGGTGAACACCGGGGAGCTGTTTTTT